The 20 T cell receptor beta chains in this list originate from one sample, sequenced in a study of shared clonotypes between healthy human individuals. Sequencing used immunoSEQ multiplex PCR; TCRdb keeps in-frame clones, though not all of them. The sample lists approximately 740,000 clones; 85% to 95% were seen once. Terminally differentiated effector memory CD45RA+ cells were left out of the naive CD8 fraction, which was CD45RO-negative and positively selected for CCR7. Sequenced: naive CD8+ T cells sorted from blood. All receptors come from a man aged 25-40 years in good health.

The chain couples TRBV7-9 to TRBJ1-2; D unclear. The CDR3 is 13 residues long. Trimming pared 5 bases from V and 7 bases from J, leaving 14 bases between. Germline values: CDR1 SEHNR, CDR2 FQNEAQ (reference sequence). For the CDR3, the DNA is TGTGCCAGCAGCCACGTCCGGGGTATTGGCTACACCTTC. Translation: CASSHVRGIGYTF.

The chain links TRBV5-1 to TRBJ2-2; D gene unclear. The germline V and J ends were trimmed by 7 bases and 0 bases, with 4 bases remaining between them. The germline gives CDR1 SGHRS, CDR2 YFSETQ. The CDR3 runs to 12 residues. The CDR3 nucleotides are TGCGCCAGCCCCGCGAACACCGGGGAGCTGTTTTTT. Residues: CASPANTGELFF. The complete variable domain, with remaining parts taken from reference TRBV5-1 and TRBJ2-2, reads KAGVTQTPRYLIKTRGQQVTLSCSPISGHRSVSWYQQTPGQGLQFLFEYFSETQRNKGNFPGRFSGRQFSNSRSEMNVSTLELGDSALYLCASPANTGELFFGEGSRLTVL.

The rearrangement links TRBV7-8 to TRBJ2-7; D ambiguous. With 7 bases removed from V and 5 bases from J, the gap between germline ends came to 12 bases. Germline lookup yields CDR1 SGHVS and CDR2 FQNEAQ. The CDR3 contains 12 residues. CDR3 DNA: TGTGCCAGCACCTACCCAGAAGACGAGCAGTACTTC. Translating it yields CASTYPEDEQYF.

The rearrangement links TRBV7-9 to TRBJ2-5; 10 nucleotides agree with TRBD1. Germline V gives CDR1 SEHNR, CDR2 FQNEAQ (reference sequence). The CDR3 covers 16 residues. V was clipped by 7 bases and J by 5 bases; unmatched bases: 13. CDR3 amino acids: CASILDRDRGRETQYF. The CDR3 DNA reads TGTGCCAGCATCCTAGACCGGGACAGGGGTAGGGAGACCCAGTACTTC. Looking up the rest from reference TRBV7-9 and TRBJ2-5 gives the full variable domain: DTGVSQNPRHKITKRGQNVTFRCDPISEHNRLYWYRQTLGQGPEFLTYFQNEAQLEKSRLLSDRFSAERPKGSFSTLEIQRTEQGDSAMYLCASILDRDRGRETQYFGPGTRLLVL.

V gene TRBV6-6 combines with J gene TRBJ2-7; D is unresolved. CDR1 MNHNY and CDR2 SVGAGI come from the germline V gene (reference sequence). V lost 8 bases and J 2 bases, leaving 7 bases between the germline ends. The CDR3 totals 11 residues. The CDR3 loop is CASGSPYEQYF. Written as DNA, the CDR3 is TGTGCCAGCGGCTCTCCCTACGAGCAGTACTTC.

The chain uses TRBV6-1 and TRBJ2-7; D remains unclear. V gave up 1 base and J gave up 0 bases, with 10 bases separating them. The CDR3 spans 15 residues. Looked up from germline, CDR1 is MNHNS and CDR2 is SASEGT. The DNA for the CDR3 is TGTGCCAGCAGTGAAGAGTTGGCGAGCTCCTACGAGCAGTACTTC. It yields the protein CASSEELASSYEQYF.

The chain couples TRBV19 to TRBJ2-1, with 7 bases aligning to TRBD2. Germline CDR1 reads LNHDA; CDR2 reads SQIVND (reference sequence). The junction had 6 bases not matched to a gene; V was cut back by 1 base and J by 0 bases. The CDR3 has 17 amino acids. CDR3 protein: CASSIVSGKFSYNEQFF. CDR3 sequence (DNA): TGTGCCAGTAGTATAGTGAGCGGGAAGTTCTCCTACAATGAGCAGTTCTTC.

The rearrangement links TRBV14 to TRBJ2-2, with 9 bases lining up with TRBD1. With 0 bases clipped from V and 5 bases from J, the junction kept 4 bases outside the gene matches. Germline V gives CDR1 SGHDN, CDR2 FVKESK. The CDR3 extends over 16 amino acids. CDR3 bases: TGTGCCAGCAGCCAAGAACACAGGGGGCGAACCGGGGAGCTGTTTTTT. This translates into CASSQEHRGRTGELFF.

CDR3 protein: CASSPLAGRAEDEQFF. CDR3 DNA sequence: TGTGCCAGCTCACCACTCGCCGGGAGGGCCGAAGATGAGCAGTTCTTC. The chain links TRBV18 to TRBJ2-1; TRBD2 aligns across 8 bases. Per germline, CDR1 KGHSH and CDR2 LQKENI. The ends lost 1 base at V and 8 bases at J; junction bases unmatched: 10. This CDR3 has 16 amino acids.

Notes on this clone: Other DNA sequences of this sample code for an identical CDR3. This rearrangement joins TRBV7-9 to TRBJ2-7; D remains ambiguous. Germline loops: CDR1 SEHNR, CDR2 FQNEAQ (reference sequence). Trimming took off 5 bases at V and 5 bases at J, with 7 bases between the two ends. The CDR3 has 11 residues. In DNA, the CDR3 is TGTGCCAGCAGCCTCTGGGACGAGCAGTACTTC. Its translation is CASSLWDEQYF. Full variable domain (rest looked up from reference TRBV7-9 and TRBJ2-7): DTGVSQNPRHKITKRGQNVTFRCDPISEHNRLYWYRQTLGQGPEFLTYFQNEAQLEKSRLLSDRFSAERPKGSFSTLEIQRTEQGDSAMYLCASSLWDEQYFGPGTRLTVT.

With regard to this clone: Compared with germline, one end of the junction differs, possibly owing to a read error. The genes are TRBV29-1 and TRBJ2-1; TRBD2 matches at 10 bases. CDR3 length equals 15 residues. Germline lookup yields CDR1 SQVTM and CDR2 ANQGSEA. The CDR3 loop reads CNVTGLADFYNEQFF. Here the CDR3 DNA reads TGCAACGTTACCGGACTAGCGGATTTCTACAATGAGCAGTTCTTC.

This sequence joins TRBV7-4 and TRBJ2-5; D possibly corresponds to TRBD2 (5 bases). This CDR3 contains 17 residues. V was shortened by 5 bases and J by 6 bases, with 25 bases between the two germline ends. The germline CDR1 and CDR2 sequences are SGHVT and SQSDAQ. As DNA, the CDR3 is TGTGCCAGCAGCAGAGGTACTGCGGGCCATTCCGGGAAGACCCAGTACTTC. Its translation is CASSRGTAGHSGKTQYF.

This clone was recorded only once. The chain recombines TRBV9 with TRBJ2-3, with D possibly being TRBD2 (6 bases). Trimming left V 1 base short and J 4 bases short, with 19 bases between. This CDR3 comprises 17 residues. CDR1 is SGDLS, CDR2 YYNGEE, per germline. CDR3 sequence reads: CASSVFAGRTLSDTQYF. DNA of the CDR3: TGTGCCAGCAGCGTATTTGCGGGAAGAACCCTTTCAGATACGCAGTATTTT.

V is TRBV7-9 and J is TRBJ2-3, with D perhaps TRBD2 (5 bases). This CDR3 is built from 13 residues. Trimming took 4 bases from V and 5 from J, leaving 10 bases between them. In germline, CDR1 is SEHNR, CDR2 FQNEAQ (reference sequence). The CDR3 DNA is TGTGCCAGCAGCTCCCAAGAGGGAGATACGCAGTATTTT. Translation gives CASSSQEGDTQYF.

V usage is TRBV19 and J usage is TRBJ2-3; 7 nucleotides align to TRBD2. Germline lookup yields CDR1 LNHDA and CDR2 SQIVND (reference sequence). V was pared by 1 base and J by 2 bases, with 3 bases of the junction left unmatched. CDR3 length: 15 amino acids. CDR3 loop: CASSIGEGLTDTQYF. Here the CDR3 DNA reads TGTGCCAGTAGTATAGGGGAGGGCCTCACAGATACGCAGTATTTT.

This chain uses TRBV10-2 with TRBJ1-5; TRBD1 is a possible D gene (5 bases). The CDR3 runs 15 residues. V lost 8 bases to trimming and J lost 3 bases, with 17 bases between them. Germline loops: CDR1 WSHSY, CDR2 SAAADI. The chain's CDR3 is CASGSDGGDNQPQHF. In DNA form, the CDR3 reads TGCGCCAGCGGGAGTGACGGGGGAGACAATCAGCCCCAGCATTTT.

The CDR3 spells CASKTSGSSYNEQFF. Here the CDR3 DNA reads TGTGCCAGCAAAACTAGCGGGAGCTCCTACAATGAGCAGTTCTTC. The rearrangement uses TRBV28 and TRBJ2-1; 11 bases match TRBD2. The CDR3 contains 15 residues. With 7 bases clipped from V and 0 bases from J, the junction kept 2 bases outside the gene matches. Germline CDR1 is MDHEN and CDR2 is SYDVKM.

This clone was seen only a few times. This sequence joins TRBV6-5 and TRBJ2-2; tentative D call: TRBD1 (5 bases). The CDR3 totals 14 residues. Germline V gene data show CDR1 as MNHEY and CDR2 as SVGAGI. V was pared by 2 bases and J by 2 bases, with 6 bases between. The CDR3 protein is CASSYGHNTGELFF. The CDR3 DNA sequence: TGTGCCAGCAGTTACGGACACAACACCGGGGAGCTGTTTTTT.

The genes are TRBV2 and TRBJ1-3; D ambiguous. Germline V gene sequence: CDR1 SNHLY, CDR2 FYNNEI. Trimming shortened V by 10 bases and J by 8 bases, and 15 bases separated the two germline ends. CDR3 length equals 12 residues. Written as DNA, the CDR3 is TGTGCCATCCCTTGGGCTGGGGACACCATATATTTT. Its translation is CAIPWAGDTIYF. Full variable domain (missing parts from reference TRBV2 and TRBJ1-3): EPEVTQTPSHQVTQMGQEVILRCVPISNHLYFYWYRQILGQKVEFLVSFYNNEISEKSEIFDDQFSVERPDGSNFTLKIRSTKLEDSAMYFCAIPWAGDTIYFGEGSWLTVV.

The chain couples TRBV28 to TRBJ2-6, with D hard to call. This CDR3 has 15 residues. Trimming stripped 3 bases from V and 2 bases from J, with 8 bases between. The germline CDR1 and CDR2 sequences are MDHEN and SYDVKM. CDR3 loop: CASSLSGTGANVLTF. In DNA, the CDR3 is TGTGCCAGCAGTTTGTCAGGTACTGGGGCCAACGTCCTGACTTTC. The complete variable domain, with remaining parts taken from reference TRBV28 and TRBJ2-6, reads DVKVTQSSRYLVKRTGEKVFLECVQDMDHENMFWYRQDPGLGLRLIYFSYDVKMKEKGDIPEGYSVSREKKERFSLILESASTNQTSMYLCASSLSGTGANVLTFGAGSRLTVL.